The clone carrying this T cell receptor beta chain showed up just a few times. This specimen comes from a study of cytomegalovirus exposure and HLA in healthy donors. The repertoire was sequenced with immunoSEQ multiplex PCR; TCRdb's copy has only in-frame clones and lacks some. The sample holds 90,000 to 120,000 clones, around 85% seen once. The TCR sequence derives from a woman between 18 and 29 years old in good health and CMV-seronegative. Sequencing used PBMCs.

DNA of the CDR3: TGTGCCAGCAGTGTGGCCCCTCCAGGGACTGAAGCTTTCTTT. Its translation: CASSVAPPGTEAFF. This chain connects TRBV25-1 to TRBJ1-1; D possibly corresponds to TRBD1 (5 bases). Germline CDR1 MGHDK, CDR2 SYGVNS. The V end lost 4 bases, the J end lost 5 bases, and 14 bases lay between the germline ends. The CDR3 has 14 amino acids.